This entry lists 4 T cell receptor beta chains sequenced from one sample in a study of T-cell memory formation after mild COVID-19 (dated by TCRdb to about 2021). Receptor amplification or capture employed 5' RACE. The data were produced on an Illumina NovaSeq 6000. TCRdb ran its own pipeline on the public reads, namely fastp trimming at Q25 and MiXCR clone calling, and kept in-frame beta chains. Rows are combined by CDR3 protein, so each entry shows the most common genes and DNA. This sample is represented by more than 150,000 distinct CDR3 sequences; around 10% of them were singletons. The top ten clonotypes cover approximately 3.8% of the sample. Sequenced input: PBMCs or a T cell subset sorted from them (not recorded which). Receptor source: a man aged 18-30 years who had mild COVID-19 (a few samples of this study predate the infection). The sample titles of this study are shuffled in the database, so cell type and time point are left out; the donor was told from shared clones.

This chain joins TRBV12-3 or TRBV12-4 and TRBJ2-7; D might be TRBD2 (6 bases). The V end was cut by 6 bases, the J end by 0 bases, with 18 bases between. The CDR3 length is 16 residues. The CDR3 DNA reads TGTGCCAGCAGGTTGGGGACGGGACTCCCCTCCTACGAGCAGTACTTC. Its translation: CASRLGTGLPSYEQYF.

This clonotype was seen a handful of times. V usage is TRBV5-1 and J usage is TRBJ2-5; unclear D gene. The CDR3 contains 16 residues. Trimming cost V 1 base and J 3 bases, with 16 bases left between them. Looked up from germline, CDR1 is SGHRS and CDR2 is YFSETQ. Written as DNA, the CDR3 is TGCGCCAGCAGCTTGCTGCCCCTTGGGCAGAAAGAGACCCAGTACTTC. This translates into CASSLLPLGQKETQYF.

The V gene is TRBV3-1, the J gene TRBJ2-2, with 7 positions matching TRBD1. V lost 4 bases to trimming and J lost 4 bases; unmatched junction nucleotides: 9. The CDR3 totals 16 residues. Germline CDR1 and CDR2: LGHDT and YNNKEL (reference sequence). Written as DNA, the CDR3 is TGTGCCAGCAGCCCCTCGACAGGGTTCGGCACCGGGGAGCTGTTTTTT. Encoded protein: CASSPSTGFGTGELFF.

V gene TRBV4-1 combines with J gene TRBJ1-5, with 8 bases fitting TRBD1. Trimming removed 1 base from V and 6 bases from J; junction bases left unmatched: 5. Per germline, CDR1 MGHRA and CDR2 YSYEKL. CDR3 length: 15 residues. The CDR3 nucleotides are TGCGCCAGCAGCCAAGGACAGGGGAGGGTTCAGCCCCAGCATTTT. It codes for CASSQGQGRVQPQHF.